The 14 T cell receptor beta chains given below trace back to one sample, sequenced in a study of shared clonotypes between healthy human individuals. Profiling relied on immunoSEQ multiplex PCR, and the TCRdb table lists in-frame clones only, not all of them. Counted here are some 740,000 clones, 80% to 95% occurring once; the ten biggest clones make up 24%. Naive CD8 cells comprised CD45RO-negative, CCR7-positively selected cells, excluding terminally differentiated effector memory CD45RA+ cells. Sequences were obtained from naive CD8+ T cells sorted from blood. The receptors originated from a man aged 30-40 years in good health.

The rearrangement joins TRBV6-5 to TRBJ1-3; tentatively, D is TRBD1 (6 bases). Between the trimmed V and J ends, which lost 2 bases and 0 bases, there was a span of 8 bases. Per the germline V gene, CDR1 is MNHEY and CDR2 is SVGAGI. The CDR3 has 15 residues. CDR3: CASSYEGGSGNTIYF. CDR3 DNA sequence: TGTGCCAGCAGTTACGAAGGGGGCTCTGGAAACACCATATATTTT.

The chain couples TRBV11-3 to TRBJ2-1; D not resolved. Trimming pared 1 base from V and 10 bases from J, leaving 11 bases between. The CDR3 contains 13 residues. Germline V gene data show CDR1 as SGHNT and CDR2 as YENEEA. The CDR3 reads CASSLGPLGEQFF. In DNA form, the CDR3 reads TGTGCCAGCAGCTTAGGTCCCCTCGGGGAGCAGTTCTTC.

Remarks on this clone: Different DNA sequences within this sample yield the same CDR3. The chain employs TRBV20-1 and TRBJ2-7; D is undetermined. The CDR3 length is 11 residues. The germline CDR1 and CDR2 sequences are DFQATT and SNEGSKA (reference sequence). V shed 3 bases and J shed 3 bases, with 6 bases lying between them. The CDR3, as DNA: TGCAGTGCTAGGGAATACTACGAGCAGTACTTC. Translating gives CSAREYYEQYF.

The chain has TRBV7-9 and TRBJ2-6; D might be TRBD2 (6 bases). Germline CDR1 is SEHNR and CDR2 is FQNEAQ (reference sequence). This CDR3 has 16 residues. V lost 8 bases and J 3 bases, leaving 17 bases between the germline ends. CDR3 loop: CASPPSGAYGANVLTF. CDR3 sequence (DNA): TGTGCCAGCCCCCCCTCGGGAGCCTATGGGGCCAACGTCCTGACTTTC.

Worth noting for this clone: This sample includes further DNA sequences coding for the same CDR3. The genes are TRBV7-9 and TRBJ2-5, with D uncertain. V gave up 4 bases and J gave up 2 bases, with 2 bases separating them. The CDR3 is 11 residues long. Germline assignment: CDR1 SEHNR and CDR2 FQNEAQ (reference sequence). The CDR3 bases are TGTGCCAGCAGCTCTCAAGAGACCCAGTACTTC. Its translation: CASSSQETQYF.

The V gene is TRBV29-1, the J gene TRBJ2-1; 8 nucleotides agree with TRBD1. CDR3 size: 14 residues. The V gene's germline CDR1 is SQVTM and CDR2 ANQGSEA. V shed 5 bases, J shed 3 bases, and the junction held 6 bases outside the gene matches. The CDR3 nucleotides read TGCAGCGTTATACGACAGGGGCGCTACAATGAGCAGTTCTTC. Its translation: CSVIRQGRYNEQFF.

This chain uses TRBV27 with TRBJ2-2; a weak D match, TRBD2 (5 bases). From germline, CDR1 is MNHEY and CDR2 SMNVEV (reference sequence). V was cut by 6 bases and J by 5 bases, with 16 bases left in between. The CDR3 runs 15 residues. CDR3 sequence (DNA): TGTGCCAGCAGGCCCCCCGGGCTAGCAACCGGGGAGCTGTTTTTT. This encodes CASRPPGLATGELFF.

This CDR3 reads CASSASGRFYEQYF. The CDR3 DNA reads TGCGCCAGCAGTGCTAGCGGGAGGTTCTACGAGCAGTACTTC. This rearrangement joins TRBV10-2 to TRBJ2-7; 11 bases are a match to TRBD2. Per germline, CDR1 WSHSY and CDR2 SAAADI. Germline trimming cut 4 bases from V and 3 bases from J; bases unmatched to any gene: 2. The CDR3 sequence is 14 residues long.

This chain links TRBV5-4 with TRBJ2-7, with a weak D call TRBD1 (6 bases). This CDR3 is built from 14 residues. Trimming shortened V by 5 bases and J by 3 bases, and 15 bases separated the two germline ends. CDR1 SGHNT and CDR2 YYREEE come from the germline V gene (reference sequence). CDR3 protein: CASRVAGAVYEQYF. The CDR3 DNA is TGTGCCAGCAGAGTCGCAGGGGCCGTCTACGAGCAGTACTTC.

As concerns this clone: Within the sample, other DNA sequences also encode this same CDR3. The gene calls are TRBV30 and TRBJ2-7; TRBD2 agrees at 7 bases. V dropped 0 bases and J dropped 6; count of bases not matched to a gene: 2. The CDR3 has 12 residues. Germline V gives CDR1 GTSNPN, CDR2 SVGIG (reference sequence). The DNA for the CDR3 is TGTGCCTGGAGTGTAACGGGGGGCGAGCAGTACTTC. It is translated as CAWSVTGGEQYF.

V is TRBV27 and J is TRBJ2-7; no definite D call. Germline V gene data show CDR1 as MNHEY and CDR2 as SMNVEV (reference sequence). The ends were cut back, 3 bases at V and 9 bases at J, with 15 bases in the middle. The CDR3 is made up of 13 amino acids. The CDR3 DNA reads TGTGCCAGCAGTTTGAGCGCCGGACGTGCGCAGTACTTC. Translating it yields CASSLSAGRAQYF.

This rearrangement joins TRBV28 to TRBJ1-4; tentatively, D is TRBD1 (6 bases). The CDR3 length is 14 residues. V shed 5 bases and J shed 7 bases, with 14 bases lying between them. Germline CDR1 MDHEN, CDR2 SYDVKM. The CDR3 DNA reads TGTGCCAGCAGTCCCAGGGGCTTAGTTGAAAAACTGTTTTTT. It encodes CASSPRGLVEKLFF.

This sequence joins TRBV10-2 and TRBJ2-7; 8 nucleotides align to TRBD2. CDR3 length: 15 amino acids. With 0 bases clipped from V and 2 bases from J, the junction kept 3 bases outside the gene matches. Germline V gene lookup returns CDR1 WSHSY and CDR2 SAAADI. The CDR3 DNA reads as TGCGCCAGCAGTGAGTCGTTAGCGGGACCCTACGAGCAGTACTTC. This gives the protein CASSESLAGPYEQYF.

This clone has just a few counts. Other DNA sequences in this specimen translate into the identical CDR3. The rearrangement joins TRBV6-5 to TRBJ2-3; 10 bases map to TRBD2. Germline V gives CDR1 MNHEY, CDR2 SVGAGI. V dropped 2 bases and J dropped 1; count of bases not matched to a gene: 0. There are 15 residues in the CDR3. For the CDR3, the DNA is TGTGCCAGCAGTTACCTAGCGGGAGGCACAGATACGCAGTATTTT. It translates to CASSYLAGGTDTQYF.